The source of this T cell receptor (beta chain) is a study of persistence of HIV-infected CD4 T cells. Study at large: Anti-CD3/anti-CD28 stimulation activated a higher proportion of cells than antigen stimulation, with lower memory fraction.

This clone has just one count. The antigen is not known. Germline CDR1 and CDR2: MGHDK and SYGVNS. V shed 11 bases and J shed 7 bases, with 26 bases lying between them. The CDR3 is 15 amino acids. Nonspecific anti-CD3/anti-CD28 bead stimulation represents the broad CD4+ T cell repertoire. Sorting of responding CD4+ T cells relied on upregulated CD40 ligand together with CD69. Sequencing used immunoSEQ version 4 in survey mode. Sequencing was performed with immunoSEQ multiplex PCR; in TCRdb, only in-frame clones are kept and a portion is missing. The table records roughly 43,000 clones, 80% to 90% of them present only once.

The TCR was taken from an adult man with HIV who was CMV-seropositive. The gene calls are TRBV25-1 and TRBJ1-1; a possible D gene is TRBD1 (5 bases). The material sequenced was CD4+ T cells sorted from PBMCs after roughly 18-hour stimulation, taken from a patient who received antiretroviral therapy. CDR3 nucleotide sequence: TGTGCCGATAAGTTAGGTGGGTGTGGAAGGGGTGAAGCTTTCTTT. It specifies CADKLGGCGRGEAFF.